This is a list of T cell receptor beta chains from one sample in a study of regulatory dendritic cells for organ transplantation. These TCRs' antigens remain unknown. Data came from immunoSEQ multiplex PCR; TCRdb stores just in-frame clones and leaves some out. The sample records about 12,000 clones, over 85% being singletons. Sequenced: naive CD8+ T cells from blood cultured with regulatory dendritic cells. Receptors were obtained from a human donor in good health. CDR3s include the opening cysteine and the closing phenylalanine or tryptophan. A D gene is named only where the DNA matches it firmly. Part of the rows lack a size; the others show once, few, many or a class for expanded clones.

v_gene	j_gene	len	abundance	d_gene	CDR3aa	CDR3nt
TRBV27	TRBJ1-2	14	NA	TRBD1	CASSPPGTGDGYTF	TGTGCCAGCAGCCCACCCGGGACAGGGGATGGCTACACCTTC
TRBV29-1	TRBJ2-1	15	NA	TRBD2	CSVDSGVYSYNEQFF	TGCAGCGTTGATAGCGGGGTATACTCCTACAATGAGCAGTTCTTC
TRBV15	TRBJ2-7	14	NA	NA	CATSRDTGAYEQYF	TGTGCCACCAGCAGAGATACTGGGGCGTACGAGCAGTACTTC
TRBV6-6	TRBJ1-5	16	NA	TRBD1	CASSLDRSYSNQPQHF	TGTGCCAGCAGTTTGGACAGGTCATATAGCAATCAGCCCCAGCATTTT
TRBV5-6	TRBJ2-5	13	NA	NA	CASSSLVQGTQYF	TGTGCCAGCAGCTCATTGGTACAGGGGACCCAGTACTTC
TRBV10-1	TRBJ2-1	19	NA	NA	CASRSVRERRLFSYNEQFF	TGCGCCAGCAGATCAGTGCGCGAGAGACGCCTTTTCTCCTACAATGAGCAGTTCTTC
TRBV7-2	TRBJ1-4	17	NA	NA	CASSSRLIQGSNEKLFF	TGTGCCAGCAGCTCTAGACTAATACAGGGATCTAATGAAAAACTGTTTTTT
TRBV27	TRBJ2-1	15	NA	NA	CASKFRVELGNEQFF	TGTGCCAGCAAATTCAGGGTAGAATTGGGCAATGAGCAGTTCTTC
TRBV4-1	TRBJ1-2	10	NA	NA	CASSNSIRVF	TGCGCCAGCAGCAATAGTATTCGCGTCTTC
TRBV6-6	TRBJ1-1	11	few	NA	CASLDQGQAFF	TGTGCCAGCTTAGATCAGGGGCAGGCTTTCTTT